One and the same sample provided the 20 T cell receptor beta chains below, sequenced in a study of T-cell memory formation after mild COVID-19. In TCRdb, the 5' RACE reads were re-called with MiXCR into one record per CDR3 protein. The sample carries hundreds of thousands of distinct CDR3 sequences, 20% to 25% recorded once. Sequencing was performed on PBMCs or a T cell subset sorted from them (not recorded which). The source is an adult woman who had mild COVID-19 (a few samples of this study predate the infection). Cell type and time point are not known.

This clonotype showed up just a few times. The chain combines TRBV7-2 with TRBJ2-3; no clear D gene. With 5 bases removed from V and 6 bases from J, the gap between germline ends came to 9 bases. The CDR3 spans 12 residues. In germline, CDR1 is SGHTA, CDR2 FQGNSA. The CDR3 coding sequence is TGTGCCAGCAGCGCTAATAGGGATACGCAGTATTTT. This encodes CASSANRDTQYF.

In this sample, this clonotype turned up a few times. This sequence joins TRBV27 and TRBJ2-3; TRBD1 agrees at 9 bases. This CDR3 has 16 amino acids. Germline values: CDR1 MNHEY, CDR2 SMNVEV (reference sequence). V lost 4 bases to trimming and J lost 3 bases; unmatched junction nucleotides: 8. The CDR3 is CASSSRTGERTDTQYF. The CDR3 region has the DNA TGTGCCAGCAGTTCCCGGACAGGGGAGAGGACAGATACGCAGTATTTT.

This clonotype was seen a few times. CDR3 protein: CASSFGRGDRQETQYF. CDR3 DNA: TGTGCCAGCAGCTTTGGGAGGGGGGACCGACAAGAGACCCAGTACTTC. This chain uses TRBV7-9 with TRBJ2-5; TRBD2 might be the D (7 bases). The germline V gene encodes CDR1 SEHNR and CDR2 FQNEAQ (reference sequence). The CDR3 covers 16 residues. V lost 3 bases and J lost 2, with 16 bases in between.

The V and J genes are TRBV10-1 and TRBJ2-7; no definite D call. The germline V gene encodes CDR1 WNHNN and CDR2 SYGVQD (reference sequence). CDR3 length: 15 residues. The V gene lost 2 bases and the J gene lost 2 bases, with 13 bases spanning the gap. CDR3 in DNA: TGCGCCAGCAGTGAGGACGGAGAGGACCCCTACGAGCAGTACTTC. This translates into CASSEDGEDPYEQYF.

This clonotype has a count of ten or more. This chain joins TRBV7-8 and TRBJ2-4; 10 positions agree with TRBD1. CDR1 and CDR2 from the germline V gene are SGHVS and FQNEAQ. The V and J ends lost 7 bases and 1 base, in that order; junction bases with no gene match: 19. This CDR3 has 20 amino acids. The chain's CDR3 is CASTPRIPGTGDEAKNIQYF. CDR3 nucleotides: TGTGCCAGCACCCCTCGAATTCCCGGGACAGGGGATGAGGCCAAAAACATTCAGTACTTC.

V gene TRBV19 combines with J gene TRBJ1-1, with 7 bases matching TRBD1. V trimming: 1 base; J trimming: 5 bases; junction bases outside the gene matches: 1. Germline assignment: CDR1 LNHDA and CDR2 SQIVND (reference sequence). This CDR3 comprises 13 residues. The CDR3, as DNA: TGTGCCAGTAGTATAGCAGGGGGGACTGAAGCTTTCTTT. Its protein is CASSIAGGTEAFF.

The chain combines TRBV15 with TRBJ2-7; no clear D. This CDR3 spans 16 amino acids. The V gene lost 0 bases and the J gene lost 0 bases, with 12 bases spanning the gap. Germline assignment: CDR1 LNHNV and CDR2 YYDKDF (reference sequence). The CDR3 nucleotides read TGTGCCACCAGCAGAGAGGCCCTAAGAAGCTCCTACGAGCAGTACTTC. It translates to CATSREALRSSYEQYF.

The CDR3 nucleotides read TGTGCCAGCAGCGTCTCGGACAGGGCAGGGGCTGAAGCTTTCTTT. Amino acids: CASSVSDRAGAEAFF. The chain has TRBV9 and TRBJ1-1, with 8 bases matching TRBD1. Germline V gene lookup returns CDR1 SGDLS and CDR2 YYNGEE. The CDR3 is made up of 15 amino acids. V was clipped by 2 bases and J by 6 bases; unmatched bases: 9. Variable domain in full (rest from reference TRBV9 and TRBJ1-1): DSGVTQTPKHLITATGQRVTLRCSPRSGDLSVYWYQQSLDQGLQFLIQYYNGEERAKGNILERFSAQQFPDLHSELNLSSLELGDSALYFCASSVSDRAGAEAFFGQGTRLTVV.

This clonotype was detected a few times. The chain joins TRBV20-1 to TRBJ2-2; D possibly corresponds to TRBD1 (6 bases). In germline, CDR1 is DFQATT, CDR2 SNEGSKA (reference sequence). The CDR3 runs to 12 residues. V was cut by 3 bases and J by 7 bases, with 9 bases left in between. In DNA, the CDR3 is TGCAGTGCTAGCCAGGGGAGCGGGGAGCTGTTTTTT. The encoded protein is CSASQGSGELFF.

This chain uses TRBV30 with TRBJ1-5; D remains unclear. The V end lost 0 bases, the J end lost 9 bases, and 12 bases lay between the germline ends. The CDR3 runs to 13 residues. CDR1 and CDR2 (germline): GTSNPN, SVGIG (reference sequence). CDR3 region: CAWSVGSQGPQHF. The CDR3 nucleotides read TGTGCCTGGAGTGTCGGTTCGCAAGGGCCCCAGCATTTT.

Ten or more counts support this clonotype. The CDR3 bases are TGTGCCAGCAGCTTAGTTCTGGTGAACACTGAAGCTTTCTTT. This codes for CASSLVLVNTEAFF. This chain connects TRBV7-2 to TRBJ1-1, with unresolved D. The length of the CDR3 is 14 residues. Germline V gene lookup returns CDR1 SGHTA and CDR2 FQGNSA. V lost 1 base to trimming and J lost 0 bases, with 6 bases between them.

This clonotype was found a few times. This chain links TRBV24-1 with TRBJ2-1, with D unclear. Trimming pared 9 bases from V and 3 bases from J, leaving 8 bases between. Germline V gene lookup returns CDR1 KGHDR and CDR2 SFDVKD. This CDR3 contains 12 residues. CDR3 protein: CATLSVYNEQFF. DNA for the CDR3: TGTGCCACCCTTTCGGTCTACAATGAGCAGTTCTTC.

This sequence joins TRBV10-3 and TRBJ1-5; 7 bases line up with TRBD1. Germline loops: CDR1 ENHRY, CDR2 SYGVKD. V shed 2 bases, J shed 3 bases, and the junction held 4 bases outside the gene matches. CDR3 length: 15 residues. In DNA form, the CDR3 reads TGTGCCATCAGTGAGCCGACAGGGTTCAATCAGCCCCAGCATTTT. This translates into CAISEPTGFNQPQHF.

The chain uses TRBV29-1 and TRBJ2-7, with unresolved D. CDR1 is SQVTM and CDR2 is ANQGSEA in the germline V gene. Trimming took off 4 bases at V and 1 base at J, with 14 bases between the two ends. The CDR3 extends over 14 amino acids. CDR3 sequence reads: CSVANLGQSYEQYF. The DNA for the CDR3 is TGCAGCGTTGCGAATTTAGGGCAGTCCTACGAGCAGTACTTC.

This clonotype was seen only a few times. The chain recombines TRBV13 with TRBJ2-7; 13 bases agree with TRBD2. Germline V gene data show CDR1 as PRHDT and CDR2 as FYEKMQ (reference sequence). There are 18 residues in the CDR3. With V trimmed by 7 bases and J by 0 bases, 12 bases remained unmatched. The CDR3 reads CASTPSPGTSGISYEQYF. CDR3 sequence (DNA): TGTGCCAGCACCCCAAGTCCAGGGACTAGCGGGATCTCCTACGAGCAGTACTTC.

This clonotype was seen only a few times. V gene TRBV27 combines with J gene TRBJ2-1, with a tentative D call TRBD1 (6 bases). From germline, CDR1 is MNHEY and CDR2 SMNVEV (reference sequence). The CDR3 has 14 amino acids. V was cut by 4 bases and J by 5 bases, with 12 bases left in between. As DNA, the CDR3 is TGTGCCAGCAGTTGGGGACAACCAAACAATGAGCAGTTCTTC. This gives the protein CASSWGQPNNEQFF.

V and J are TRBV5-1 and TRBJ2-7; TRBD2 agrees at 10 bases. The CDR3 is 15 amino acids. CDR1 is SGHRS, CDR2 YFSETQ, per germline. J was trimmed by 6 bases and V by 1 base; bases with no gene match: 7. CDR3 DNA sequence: TGCGCCAGCAGCTTGCGTACTAGCGGGACAGTCGAGCAGTACTTC. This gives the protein CASSLRTSGTVEQYF.

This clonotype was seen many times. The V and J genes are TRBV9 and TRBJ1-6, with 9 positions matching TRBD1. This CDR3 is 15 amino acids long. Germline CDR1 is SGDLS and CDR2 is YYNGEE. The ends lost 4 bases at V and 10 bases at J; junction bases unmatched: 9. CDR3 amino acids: CASSYRDRVGSPLHF. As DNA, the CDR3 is TGTGCCAGCAGCTACCGGGACAGGGTCGGCTCACCCCTCCACTTT.

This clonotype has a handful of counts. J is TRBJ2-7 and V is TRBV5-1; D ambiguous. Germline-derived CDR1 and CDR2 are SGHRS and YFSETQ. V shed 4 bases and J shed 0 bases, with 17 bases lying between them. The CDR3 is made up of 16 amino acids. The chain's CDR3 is CASSHYTSLDSYEQYF. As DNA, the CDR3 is TGCGCCAGCAGCCACTACACGAGTCTAGACTCCTACGAGCAGTACTTC.

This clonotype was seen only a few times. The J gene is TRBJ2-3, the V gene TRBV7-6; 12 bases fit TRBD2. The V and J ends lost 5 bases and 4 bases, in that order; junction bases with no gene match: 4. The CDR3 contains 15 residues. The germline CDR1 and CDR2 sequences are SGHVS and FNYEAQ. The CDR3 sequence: CASSPSGRVADTQYF. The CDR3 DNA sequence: TGTGCCAGCAGCCCTAGCGGGAGGGTGGCAGATACGCAGTATTTT.